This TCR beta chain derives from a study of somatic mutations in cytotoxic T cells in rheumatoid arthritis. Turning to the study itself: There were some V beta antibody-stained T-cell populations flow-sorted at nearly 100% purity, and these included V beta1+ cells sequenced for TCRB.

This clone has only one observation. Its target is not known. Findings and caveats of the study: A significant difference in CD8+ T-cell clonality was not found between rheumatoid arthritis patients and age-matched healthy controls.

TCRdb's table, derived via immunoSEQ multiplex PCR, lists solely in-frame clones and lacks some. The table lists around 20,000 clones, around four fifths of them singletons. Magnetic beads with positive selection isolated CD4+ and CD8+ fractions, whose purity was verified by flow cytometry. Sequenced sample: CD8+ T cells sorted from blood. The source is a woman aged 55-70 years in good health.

CDR3 DNA sequence: TGTGCCAGCACCGGGACAGCCATCACCTACGAGCAGTACTTC. Its translation: CASTGTAITYEQYF. The rearrangement uses TRBV6-1 and TRBJ2-7; 7 positions match TRBD1. Germline V gene sequence: CDR1 MNHNS, CDR2 SASEGT. V lost 7 bases, J lost 2 bases, and 8 bases stayed unmatched. This CDR3 has 14 residues.